This T cell receptor (beta chain) was captured in a study of T cell repertoires in cytomegalovirus infection. Study-wide background: Matching HLA type, along with CMV infection, was indicated by public TCR beta signatures. Overall study results and limits: The response measured ex vivo was dominated by TCR beta clonotypes (HLA-C-restricted and CMV-specific). Carriers of CMV and the relevant HLA type were discriminated by public TCR beta frequency.

The length of the CDR3 is 17 residues. CDR1 and CDR2 from the germline V gene are SGHTA and FQGTGA. V gave up 7 bases and J gave up 8 bases, with 26 bases separating them. One entry per CDR3 protein results from TCRdb running MiXCR on the reads. The sample includes fewer than 850,000 distinct CDR3 sequences, 25% to 30% of them seen just once. Concerning this clonotype: Its target is unknown.

The gene calls are TRBV7-3 and TRBJ2-2; TRBD2 might be the D (5 bases). The clonotype was recovered from a human donor in good health (CMV status not recorded). Some clones in this sample may be carry-over from other donors' samples. Specimen: cultured CD8+ T cells from PBMCs, collected from culture after CMV antigen stimulation. CDR3 bases: TGTGCCAGCACCCTAGTGAGGGCTGGCGCAACAACGGGGGAGCTGTTTTTT. Its protein is CASTLVRAGATTGELFF.